The clone carrying this TCR beta chain was detected ten times or more. This sample is drawn from a study of spatial heterogeneity in lung cancer. The time point was: sample taken at primary tumor resection. No cell sorting; template was whole RNA from tumor, lung tissue or PBMC. TCRdb called the 5' RACE reads again in MiXCR, with one record for every CDR3 protein. The sample lists 6,000 to 9,500 distinct CDR3 sequences, 5% to 7% occurring once. With V trimmed by 1 base and J by 4 bases, 4 bases remained unmatched. Looked up from germline, CDR1 is GTSNPN and CDR2 is SVGIG (reference sequence). This CDR3 spans 13 amino acids.

The sequencing here drew on PBMCs, taken at surgery. The sequence was collected from a male donor with early-stage non-small cell lung cancer. The chain links TRBV30 to TRBJ2-7, with 7 bases matching TRBD1. The CDR3 region is CAWSGGQVYEQYF. The CDR3 region has the DNA TGTGCCTGGAGTGGCGGACAGGTGTACGAGCAGTACTTC.